The 13 T cell receptor beta chains below come from one sample, sequenced in a study of blood T cell repertoires in COVID-19. TCRdb's copy holds only in-frame clones and misses some; the assay was immunoSEQ multiplex PCR. The table lists 250,000 or so clones, around nine tenths of them singletons. The source material was PBMCs or T cells enriched from blood (not recorded which). These receptors all come from a man aged 40-55 years who had recovered from COVID-19.

This clone was seen more than once but under ten times. The chain carries TRBV5-1 and TRBJ1-1; 7 positions agree with TRBD1. Germline CDR1 SGHRS, CDR2 YFSETQ. The V and J ends lost 3 bases and 6 bases, in that order; junction bases with no gene match: 8. This CDR3 contains 14 residues. The CDR3 nucleotides are TGCGCCAGCAGCTGGGACAGCTTCTCCTCTGAAGCTTTCTTT. This codes for CASSWDSFSSEAFF.

This clone was counted once. V usage is TRBV27 and J usage is TRBJ2-7, with 8 bases that match TRBD1. V shed 6 bases, J shed 1 base, and the junction held 11 bases outside the gene matches. Germline V gene sequence: CDR1 MNHEY, CDR2 SMNVEV (reference sequence). CDR3 size: 16 residues. CDR3 sequence (DNA): TGTGCCAGCAGCCTGCAGGGGGCAGGGTTGTCCTACGAGCAGTACTTC. Its translation is CASSLQGAGLSYEQYF.

V is TRBV18 and J is TRBJ1-1, with a possible D match to TRBD1 (6 bases). Deletions cut 3 bases from V and 2 bases from J, with 13 bases between. In germline, CDR1 is KGHSH, CDR2 LQKENI. This CDR3 is 15 amino acids long. The CDR3 sequence is CASSPSTGGNTEAFF. The CDR3 DNA reads TGTGCCAGCTCACCTTCGACAGGAGGTAACACTGAAGCTTTCTTT.

This rearrangement joins TRBV7-8 to TRBJ1-2, with D tentatively TRBD1 (5 bases). In germline, CDR1 is SGHVS, CDR2 FQNEAQ. V lost 0 bases, J lost 4 bases, and 12 bases lay in between. The CDR3 spans 15 residues. The CDR3 spells CASSLAGRGLYGYTF. The CDR3 DNA sequence: TGTGCCAGCAGCTTAGCGGGACGGGGACTCTATGGCTACACCTTC.

The chain joins TRBV5-4 to TRBJ2-7; 7 bases fit TRBD2. The ends lost 5 bases at V and 2 bases at J; junction bases unmatched: 13. This CDR3 contains 16 residues. Germline CDR1 and CDR2: SGHNT and YYREEE (reference sequence). The CDR3 nucleotides read TGTGCCAGCAGTAATATCCGGGACTATCAGGCCTACGAGCAGTACTTC. Translated: CASSNIRDYQAYEQYF.

The rearrangement uses TRBV28 and TRBJ2-3; tentative D call: TRBD2 (5 bases). CDR1 MDHEN and CDR2 SYDVKM come from the germline V gene. Trimming stripped 5 bases from V and 1 base from J, with 16 bases between. The CDR3 length is 16 residues. In nucleotides, the CDR3 is TGTGCCAGCAGTCAGTACGCAGGTAGCGGCACAGATACGCAGTATTTT. Amino acid sequence: CASSQYAGSGTDTQYF.

This clone has more than one count but fewer than ten. The chain recombines TRBV4-2 with TRBJ1-3; D not resolved. The CDR3 covers 14 residues. Trimming pared 0 bases from V and 3 bases from J, leaving 6 bases between. Germline loops: CDR1 LGHNA, CDR2 YNFKEQ. CDR3: CASSQDRGGNTIYF. DNA of the CDR3: TGTGCCAGCAGCCAAGATCGCGGTGGAAACACCATATATTTT.

The chain carries TRBV7-9 and TRBJ2-1; 11 nucleotides agree with TRBD1. The CDR3 sequence is 18 residues long. CDR1 is SEHNR and CDR2 is FQNEAQ in the germline V gene (reference sequence). The trim removed 1 base at V and 8 bases at J, leaving 13 bases unmatched. This CDR3 reads CASSLVDLRDRGTYEQFF. The CDR3 DNA sequence: TGTGCCAGCAGCTTAGTGGATTTAAGGGACAGGGGGACCTATGAGCAGTTCTTC.

This clone was seen a few times. The chain links TRBV6-5 to TRBJ2-7, with TRBD1 matching 9 bases. The germline V gene encodes CDR1 MNHEY and CDR2 SVGAGI. The CDR3 extends over 14 amino acids. Losses at the gene ends were 2 bases for V and 2 bases for J; bases not matched to a gene: 1. CDR3 coding DNA: TGTGCCAGCAGTTACAGGGACAGGGCCTACGAGCAGTACTTC. Residues: CASSYRDRAYEQYF.

The sample holds a few counts of this clone. Written as DNA, the CDR3 is TGTGCCAGCAGCCGCCCGAAACGACTAGCGGGAGAACAAGAGACCCAGTACTTC. It codes for CASSRPKRLAGEQETQYF. The rearrangement uses TRBV7-9 and TRBJ2-5; 12 nucleotides match TRBD2. There are 18 residues in the CDR3. In germline, CDR1 is SEHNR, CDR2 FQNEAQ (reference sequence). With V trimmed by 5 bases and J by 2 bases, 12 bases remained unmatched.

The rearrangement joins TRBV5-1 to TRBJ1-6; 8 bases line up with TRBD1. This CDR3 spans 18 amino acids. Germline loops: CDR1 SGHRS, CDR2 YFSETQ. J lost 3 bases, V lost 3 bases, and 11 bases had no gene match. The DNA of the CDR3 is TGCGCCAGCAGCTGGACCCGGCAGGGGGCGATCTATAATTCACCCCTCCACTTT. This sequence encodes CASSWTRQGAIYNSPLHF.

This sequence joins TRBV5-5 and TRBJ2-3; D is perhaps TRBD1 (6 bases). The CDR3 sequence is 15 residues long. Germline CDR1 reads SGHKS; CDR2 reads YYEKEE (reference sequence). Trimming took off 3 bases at V and 2 bases at J, with 13 bases between the two ends. CDR3 nucleotide sequence: TGTGCCAGCAGCTCGGGACACAGCAACACAGATACGCAGTATTTT. Translation gives CASSSGHSNTDTQYF.

The J gene is TRBJ2-5, the V gene TRBV7-2, with 7 positions matching TRBD1. This CDR3 spans 15 amino acids. Germline-derived CDR1 and CDR2 are SGHTA and FQGNSA. V dropped 1 base and J dropped 5; count of bases not matched to a gene: 7. CDR3 nucleotide sequence: TGTGCCAGCAGCTTAGTCGGGACAGTCCGTGAGACCCAGTACTTC. It translates to CASSLVGTVRETQYF.